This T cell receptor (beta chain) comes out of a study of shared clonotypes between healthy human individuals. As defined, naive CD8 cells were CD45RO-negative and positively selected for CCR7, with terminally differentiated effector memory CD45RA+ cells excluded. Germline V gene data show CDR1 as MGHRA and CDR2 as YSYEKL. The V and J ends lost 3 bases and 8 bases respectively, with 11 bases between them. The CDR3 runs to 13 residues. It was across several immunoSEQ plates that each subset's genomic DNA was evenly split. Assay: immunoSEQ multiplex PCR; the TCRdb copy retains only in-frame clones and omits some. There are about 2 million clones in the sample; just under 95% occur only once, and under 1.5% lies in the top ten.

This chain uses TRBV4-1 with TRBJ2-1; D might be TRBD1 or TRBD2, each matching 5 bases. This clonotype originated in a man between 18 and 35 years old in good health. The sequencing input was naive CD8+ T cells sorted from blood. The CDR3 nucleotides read TGCGCCAGCAGCCACCCCCAGGGAGATGAGCAGTTCTTC. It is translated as CASSHPQGDEQFF.